This T cell receptor beta chain is from a study of CD8 T cells in ankylosing spondylitis. Library preparation for TCR beta used quantitative 5'-RACE with molecular barcodes. TCRdb analysed the 5' RACE reads with MiXCR anew, one entry per CDR3 protein. The repertoire has under 950,000 distinct CDR3 sequences, around 20% of them found once; the top ten carry around 19%. Per germline, CDR1 LNHNV and CDR2 YYDKDF (reference sequence). V gave up 3 bases and J gave up 3 bases, with 15 bases separating them. This CDR3 region has 15 residues. Study-level results: Peripheral blood samples showed relatively rare disease-linked clones, and these clones were CD8+. Several of the motif variants were reported before in synovial fluid and blood from reactive arthritis. In ankylosing spondylitis patients, matched synovial fluid reportedly showed significant enrichment of disease-linked clones. Seven to nine highly homologous variants made up a TCR beta motif, and this motif appeared characteristic of ankylosing spondylitis blood.

The table lists this clonotype with a few counts. The antigen is unknown. V is TRBV15 and J is TRBJ2-7; tentatively, D is TRBD1 (5 bases). This receptor was identified in a male donor with ankylosing spondylitis. The sample comprised blood, either unsorted or a sorted T cell fraction (not recorded which). The CDR3 region is CATSSEAGIHYEQYF. The CDR3 coding sequence is TGTGCCACCAGCAGTGAAGCAGGGATCCACTACGAGCAGTACTTC.